The present T cell receptor beta chain was sequenced within a study of T cells in Graves' hyperthyroidism and ophthalmopathy. Not enrolled were patients with uncontrolled infection, other autoimmune disease, pregnancy or lactation. Findings and limits, study-wide: Ophthalmopathy cases were set apart from stable hyperthyroidism by a 13 V-J model.

Germline V gene sequence: CDR1 MNHEY, CDR2 SMNVEV (reference sequence). The CDR3 spans 18 residues. V trimming: 3 bases; J trimming: 0 bases; junction bases outside the gene matches: 7. This clonotype has at least ten counts. Its antigen is unknown. RNA transcripts were the template for amplifying TCR beta CDR3 regions. HTBI primers were the set used in a first-round RT-PCR of the TCR CDR3. MiXCR, run by TCRdb on the multiplex PCR reads, gives a single entry per CDR3 protein. The repertoire has some 460,000 distinct CDR3 sequences, around 16% of them found once; the top ten carry 14%. This receptor was obtained from a woman aged 18-29 years with Graves' hyperthyroidism. The sample consisted of blood. The chain carries TRBV27 and TRBJ2-2, with 10 bases matching TRBD2. The CDR3 region is CASSFRLAGQANTGELFF. The CDR3 DNA sequence: TGTGCCAGCAGTTTCCGACTAGCGGGCCAAGCGAACACCGGGGAGCTGTTTTTT.